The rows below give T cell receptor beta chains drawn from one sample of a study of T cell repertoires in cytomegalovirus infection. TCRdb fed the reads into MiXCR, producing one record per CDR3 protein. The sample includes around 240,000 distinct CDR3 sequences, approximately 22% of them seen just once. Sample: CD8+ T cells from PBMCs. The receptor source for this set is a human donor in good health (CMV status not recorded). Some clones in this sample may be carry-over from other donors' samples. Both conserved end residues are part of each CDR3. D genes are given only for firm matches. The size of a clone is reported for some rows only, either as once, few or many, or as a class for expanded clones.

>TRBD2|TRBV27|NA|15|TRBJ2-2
CASKPAGGPTGELFF
TGTGCCAGCAAACCAGCGGGGGGGCCTACCGGGGAGCTGTTTTTT
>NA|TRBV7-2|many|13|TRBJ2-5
CASSLEPRETQYF
TGTGCCAGCAGCTTAGAACCCAGGGAGACCCAGTACTTC
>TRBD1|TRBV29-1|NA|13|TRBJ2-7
CSGKQGSSYEQYF
TGCAGCGGTAAACAGGGGAGCTCCTACGAGCAGTACTTC
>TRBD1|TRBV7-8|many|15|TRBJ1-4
CASSPSGTVGEKLFF
TGTGCCAGCAGCCCGAGCGGGACAGTAGGTGAAAAACTGTTTTTT
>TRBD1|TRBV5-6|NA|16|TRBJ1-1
CASSSRGRGRNTEAFF
TGTGCCAGCAGCTCCAGGGGGCGAGGACGGAACACTGAAGCTTTCTTT
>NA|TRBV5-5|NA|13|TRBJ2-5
CASSLGFEQTQYF
TGTGCCAGCAGCTTGGGGTTCGAGCAGACCCAGTACTTC
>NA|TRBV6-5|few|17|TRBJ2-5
CASSYSTGTRVLETQYF
TGTGCCAGCAGTTACTCGACCGGTACAAGAGTTCTGGAGACCCAGTACTTC
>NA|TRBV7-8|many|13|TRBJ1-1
CASSLGEHREAFF
TGTGCCAGCAGCTTAGGCGAACACCGGGAAGCTTTCTTT
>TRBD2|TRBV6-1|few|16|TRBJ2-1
CASRMIAGDSYNEQFF
TGTGCCAGCAGAATGATAGCGGGGGACTCCTACAATGAGCAGTTCTTC
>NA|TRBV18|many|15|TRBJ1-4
CASSPPSGTNEKLFF
TGTGCCAGCTCACCACCTTCGGGGACTAATGAAAAACTGTTTTTT
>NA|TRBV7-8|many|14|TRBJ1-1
CASTPRGASTEAFF
TGTGCCAGCACCCCTCGGGGTGCGAGCACTGAAGCTTTCTTT
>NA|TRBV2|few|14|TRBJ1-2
CASSEWLSNYGYTF
TGTGCCAGCAGTGAGTGGCTATCAAACTATGGCTACACCTTC
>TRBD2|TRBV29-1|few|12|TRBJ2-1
CSVGGATGEQFF
TGCAGCGTCGGGGGGGCTACGGGAGAGCAGTTCTTC
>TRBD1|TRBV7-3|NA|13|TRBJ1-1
CASSWTGTTEAFF
TGTGCCAGCAGCTGGACAGGCACCACTGAAGCTTTCTTT
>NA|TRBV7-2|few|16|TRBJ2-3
CASSSFAGLGGDTQYF
TGTGCCAGCAGCTCCTTCGCGGGGCTTGGCGGAGATACGCAGTATTTT
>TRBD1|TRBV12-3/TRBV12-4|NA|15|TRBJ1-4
CASSFLGQGREKLFF
TGTGCCAGCAGTTTCCTGGGACAGGGCCGTGAAAAACTGTTTTTT
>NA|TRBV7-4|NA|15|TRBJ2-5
CASSLRQGGRETQYF
TGTGCCAGCAGCTTACGGCAGGGGGGCCGGGAGACCCAGTACTTC
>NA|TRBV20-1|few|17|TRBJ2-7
CSARAPHRVRPSYEQYF
TGCAGTGCTAGGGCCCCCCACAGGGTGCGGCCCTCCTACGAGCAGTACTTC
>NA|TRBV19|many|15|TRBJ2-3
CASSIGPSPTDTQYF
TGTGCCAGTAGTATCGGTCCTTCCCCCACAGATACGCAGTATTTT
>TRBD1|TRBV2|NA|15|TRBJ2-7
CASSPPGQGWYEQYF
TGTGCCAGCAGTCCACCGGGACAGGGTTGGTACGAGCAGTACTTC
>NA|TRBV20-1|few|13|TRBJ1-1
CSVEKGSNTEAFF
TGCAGTGTCGAGAAGGGGTCGAACACTGAAGCTTTCTTT
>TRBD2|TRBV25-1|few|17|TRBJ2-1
CASSEIAIGRGYNEQFF
TGTGCCAGCTCCGAAATTGCTATAGGGCGGGGGTACAATGAGCAGTTCTTC
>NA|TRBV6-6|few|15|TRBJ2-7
CASNLDSAAGYEQYF
TGTGCCAGCAACTTGGACAGCGCGGCTGGTTACGAGCAGTACTTC
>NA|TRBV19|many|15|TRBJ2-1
CASSILSSSYNEQFF
TGTGCCAGTAGTATCCTGTCGAGCTCCTACAATGAGCAGTTCTTC
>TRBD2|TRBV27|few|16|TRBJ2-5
CASKGLAGGIQETQYF
TGTGCCAGCAAAGGTTTGGCGGGGGGCATCCAAGAGACCCAGTACTTC
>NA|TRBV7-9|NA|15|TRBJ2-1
CASSSTIGYYNEQFF
TGTGCCAGCAGCTCTACTATCGGGTACTACAATGAGCAGTTCTTC
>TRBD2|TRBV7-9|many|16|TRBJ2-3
CVLESGTSVRGDTQYF
TGTGTCCTAGAATCCGGGACTAGCGTGCGTGGTGATACGCAGTATTTT
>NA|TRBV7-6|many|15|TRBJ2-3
CASSLALSSADTQYF
TGTGCCAGCAGCTTAGCCCTGTCTTCGGCAGATACGCAGTATTTT
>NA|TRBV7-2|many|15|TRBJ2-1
CASSFWKKDYNEQFF
TGTGCCAGCAGCTTCTGGAAGAAGGACTACAATGAGCAGTTCTTC
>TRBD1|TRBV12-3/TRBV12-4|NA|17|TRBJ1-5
CASSPPGQVYSNQPQHF
TGTGCCAGCAGTCCTCCGGGACAGGTGTATAGCAATCAGCCCCAGCATTTT
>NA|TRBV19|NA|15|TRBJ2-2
CASSIGFSNTGELFF
TGTGCCAGTAGTATCGGGTTTTCAAACACCGGGGAGCTGTTTTTT
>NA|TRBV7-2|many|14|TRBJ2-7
CASSYYRESYEQYF
TGTGCCAGCAGCTACTACAGGGAATCCTACGAGCAGTACTTC
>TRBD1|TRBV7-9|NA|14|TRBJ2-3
CASSPGTGPDTQYF
TGTGCCAGCAGCCCCGGGACAGGGCCAGATACGCAGTATTTT
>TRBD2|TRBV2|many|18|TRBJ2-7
CASSEGGLAGVSPYEQYF
TGTGCCAGCAGTGAAGGGGGCCTAGCGGGGGTGAGTCCCTACGAGCAGTACTTC
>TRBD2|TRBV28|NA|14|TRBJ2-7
CASSSGRVNYEQYF
TGTGCCAGCAGTTCAGGGAGGGTGAACTACGAGCAGTACTTC
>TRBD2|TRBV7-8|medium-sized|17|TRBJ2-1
CASSPTTGGGYYNEQFF
TGTGCCAGCAGCCCAACGACTGGGGGGGGATATTACAATGAGCAGTTCTTC
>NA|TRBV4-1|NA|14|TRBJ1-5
CASSQAIATGPQHF
TGCGCCAGCAGCCAAGCGATTGCCACAGGGCCCCAGCATTTT
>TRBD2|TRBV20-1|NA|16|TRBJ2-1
CSARETSGGFYNEQFF
TGCAGTGCTAGAGAAACAAGCGGGGGCTTTTACAATGAGCAGTTCTTC
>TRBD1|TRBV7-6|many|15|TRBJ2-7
CASSLDRGKWHEQYF
TGTGCCAGCAGCTTAGACAGGGGCAAGTGGCACGAGCAGTACTTC
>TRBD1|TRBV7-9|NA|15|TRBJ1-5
CASSLGTGAPQPQHF
TGTGCCAGCAGCCTCGGGACAGGGGCCCCGCAGCCCCAGCATTTT
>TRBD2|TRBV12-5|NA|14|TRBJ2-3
CASGPNGGADTQYF
TGTGCTAGTGGTCCCAACGGGGGGGCAGATACGCAGTATTTT
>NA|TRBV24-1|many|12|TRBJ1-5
CATSESNQPQHF
TGTGCCACCAGTGAAAGCAATCAGCCCCAGCATTTT
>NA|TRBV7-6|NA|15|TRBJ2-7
CASSLEDRNPYEQYF
TGTGCCAGCAGCTTAGAAGACAGGAATCCCTACGAGCAGTACTTC
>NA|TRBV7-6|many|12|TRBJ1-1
CASSSPATEAFF
TGTGCCAGCAGCTCCCCGGCCACTGAAGCTTTCTTT
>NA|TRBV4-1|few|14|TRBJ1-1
CASSQPSGTLNTFF
TGCGCCAGCAGCCAACCTTCCGGGACCCTGAATACTTTCTTT
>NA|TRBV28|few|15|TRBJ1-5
CASSLWARSWVSQHF
TGTGCCAGCAGTTTATGGGCCCGCAGTTGGGTGTCCCAGCATTTT
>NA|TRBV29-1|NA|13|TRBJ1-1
CSVDGPGYTEAFF
TGCAGCGTTGACGGCCCGGGATACACTGAAGCTTTCTTT